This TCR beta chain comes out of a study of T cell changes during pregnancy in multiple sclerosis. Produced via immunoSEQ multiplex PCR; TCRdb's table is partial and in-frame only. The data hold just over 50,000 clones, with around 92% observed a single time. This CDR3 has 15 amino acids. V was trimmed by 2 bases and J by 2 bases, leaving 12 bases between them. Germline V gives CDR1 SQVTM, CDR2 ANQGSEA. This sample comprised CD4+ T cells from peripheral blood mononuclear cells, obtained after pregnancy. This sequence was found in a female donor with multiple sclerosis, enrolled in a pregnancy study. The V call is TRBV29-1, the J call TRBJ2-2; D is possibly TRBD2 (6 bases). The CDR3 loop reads CSVEITGANTGELFF. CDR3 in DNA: TGCAGCGTTGAAATCACGGGAGCCAACACCGGGGAGCTGTTTTTT.